Sequencing of this T cell receptor (beta chain) was carried out in a study of a mutant IDH1 vaccine in newly diagnosed glioma. Study information: The first vaccination came 4-6 weeks after radiotherapy alone, or with temozolomide cycles. The week-35 safety follow-up was V12, and the week-47 study end was V13. Patients had received radiotherapy, temozolomide, or both previously, most receiving both.

As to this clone: Its specificity is unknown.

The time point denotes: week 35, safety follow-up. Doses comprised 300 ug of mutant IDH1 20-mer peptide each, plus topical imiquimod. The method was immunoSEQ multiplex PCR; TCRdb's version includes in-frame clones alone and lacks a portion of them. In the table there are tens of thousands of clones, about four fifths of which are singletons. CDR1 and CDR2 (germline): SEHNR, FQNEAQ (reference sequence). This CDR3 has 17 residues. The V end lost 4 bases, the J end lost 0 bases, and 16 bases lay between the germline ends. The sequencing here drew on PBMCs, taken from a glioma patient whose treatment included an IDH1 peptide vaccine. This receptor was identified in a young man with glioma. This chain joins TRBV7-9 and TRBJ2-1; D might be TRBD1 or TRBD2, each matching 5 bases. CDR3 in amino acids: CASSSGGGESSYNEQFF. DNA of the CDR3: TGTGCCAGCAGCTCCGGTGGGGGAGAAAGCTCCTACAATGAGCAGTTCTTC. Full variable domain (outside the CDR3, taken from reference TRBV7-9 and TRBJ2-1): DTGVSQNPRHKITKRGQNVTFRCDPISEHNRLYWYRQTLGQGPEFLTYFQNEAQLEKSRLLSDRFSAERPKGSFSTLEIQRTEQGDSAMYLCASSSGGGESSYNEQFFGPGTRLTVL.